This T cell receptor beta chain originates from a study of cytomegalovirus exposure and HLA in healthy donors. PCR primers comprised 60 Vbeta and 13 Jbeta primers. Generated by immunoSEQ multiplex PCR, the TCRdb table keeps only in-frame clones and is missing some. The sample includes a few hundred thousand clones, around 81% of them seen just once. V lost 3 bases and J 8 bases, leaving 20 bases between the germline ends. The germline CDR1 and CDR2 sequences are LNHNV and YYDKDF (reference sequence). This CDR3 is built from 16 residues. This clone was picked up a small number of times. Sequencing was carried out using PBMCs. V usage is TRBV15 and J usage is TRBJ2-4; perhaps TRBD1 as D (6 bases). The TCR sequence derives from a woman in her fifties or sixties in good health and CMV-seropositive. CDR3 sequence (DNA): TGTGCCACCAGCAGTTACTCCGCTACAGGGTTAGACATTCAGTACTTC. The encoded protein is CATSSYSATGLDIQYF.